This T cell receptor (beta chain) came from a study of blood T cells in healthy people across ages. Study-level findings and limits: Samples with more naive T cells showed higher observed beta diversity. Donors of long life had a larger count of naive CD4+ cells and greater diversity than aged donors. The authors considered diversity estimates from one million T cells to be underestimates.

The ends were cut back, 5 bases at V and 6 bases at J, with 13 bases in the middle. The CDR3 loop spans 14 amino acids. The germline V gene has CDR1 KGHSH and CDR2 LQKENI. Alongside a J-beta primer mix, a sample-barcoded 5' primer served in a second PCR lasting 7 to 11 cycles. Each cDNA was tagged by a template-switch adaptor containing 12 random nucleotides. Each CDR3 protein gets one entry after TCRdb re-called the 5' RACE reads with MiXCR. The table has approximately 1,700,000 distinct CDR3 sequences, around 40% seen once. A word on this clonotype: Antigen unknown.

The clonotype was recovered from a human donor in good health. Material for sequencing was blood. The chain couples TRBV18 to TRBJ2-2; D is uncertain. The CDR3 loop reads CASSSVVLSGELFF. The CDR3 bases are TGTGCCAGCTCATCGGTCGTCCTCTCCGGGGAGCTGTTTTTT.